The text below deals with one TCR beta chain. The antigen is undetermined. This sample stems from a study of shared clonotypes between healthy human individuals. Study-level points and caveats: Enrolling few donors narrowed the genetic and exposure-history diversity that was represented.

The repertoire was sequenced with immunoSEQ multiplex PCR; TCRdb's copy has only in-frame clones and lacks some. There are about 2 million clones in the sample; roughly 94% occur only once, and 0.13% lies in the top ten. The donors were adults (healthy and HIV-negative) with no recent acute infections or vaccinations. It was into CD45RA+ naive and CD45RA-negative memory subsets that the CD4+ cells were split. There are 14 residues in the CDR3. Trimming cost V 7 bases and J 7 bases, with 19 bases left between them. The germline gives CDR1 SGHAT, CDR2 FQNNGV. This TCR came from a man younger than 35 in good health. The sample was naive CD4+ T cells sorted from blood. Subset: CD45RA+ positively selected. The rearrangement links TRBV11-2 to TRBJ1-2, with TRBD1 as a possible D gene (5 bases). The CDR3 loop is CASIPTGGIGGYTF. CDR3 bases: TGTGCCAGCATACCCACTGGGGGGATCGGTGGCTACACCTTC.